These 27 T cell receptor beta chains came from one sample sequenced in a study of cytomegalovirus exposure and HLA in healthy donors. It was with 60 Vbeta and 13 Jbeta primers that the PCR ran. The method was immunoSEQ multiplex PCR; TCRdb's version includes in-frame clones alone and lacks a portion of them. The sample consists of 98,000 or so clones, roughly 80% of them appearing once. Input material: PBMCs. These receptors originate from a man in his 60s in good health and CMV-seropositive.

The CDR3 DNA follows: TGTGCCAGCAGCGGACTAGCGGGAGGAGAGACCCAGTACTTC. Translation: CASSGLAGGETQYF. The chain couples TRBV9 to TRBJ2-5, with 13 bases matching TRBD2. The CDR3 runs to 14 residues. Per the germline V gene, CDR1 is SGDLS and CDR2 is YYNGEE. Losses at the gene ends were 3 bases for V and 4 bases for J; bases not matched to a gene: 0.

The DNA of the CDR3 is TGTGCCAGCAGCTCGGGACAGGGGATTGACGGGGAGCTGTTTTTT. Encoded protein: CASSSGQGIDGELFF. The chain uses TRBV7-9 and TRBJ2-2, with TRBD1 matching over 10 bases. The CDR3 has 15 amino acids. V was pared by 4 bases and J by 7 bases, with 6 bases of the junction left unmatched. Looked up from germline, CDR1 is SEHNR and CDR2 is FQNEAQ (reference sequence).

This clone showed up just a few times. V gene TRBV2 combines with J gene TRBJ2-1; TRBD2 agrees at 8 bases. Per germline, CDR1 SNHLY and CDR2 FYNNEI. The CDR3 covers 13 residues. V was clipped by 6 bases and J by 9 bases; unmatched bases: 7. The CDR3 region is CASRPGLEREQFF. CDR3 nucleotides: TGTGCCAGCAGACCGGGACTAGAACGTGAGCAGTTCTTC.

The chain is built from TRBV28 and TRBJ1-5; 7 bases are shared with TRBD1. Losses at the gene ends were 6 bases for V and 2 bases for J; bases not matched to a gene: 10. The CDR3 sequence is 16 residues long. The germline gives CDR1 MDHEN, CDR2 SYDVKM. The CDR3 sequence: CASSPHIGTGNQPQHF. CDR3 nucleotide sequence: TGTGCCAGCAGCCCTCACATTGGGACAGGCAATCAGCCCCAGCATTTT.

J is TRBJ1-2 and V is TRBV28, with 12 bases identical to TRBD1. CDR1 is MDHEN, CDR2 SYDVKM, per germline. V lost 5 bases and J lost 8; bases outside the gene matches: 9. The CDR3 loop spans 15 amino acids. CDR3 DNA sequence: TGTGCCAGCAGTACTCCGGGACAGGGGGCGCGGGGCTACACCTTC. Protein sequence: CASSTPGQGARGYTF.

As for this clone: The junction departs from the called germline gene at one end, perhaps through a read error. This chain joins TRBV7-7 and TRBJ2-3, with D maybe TRBD1 (5 bases). The CDR3 totals 15 residues. Germline assignment: CDR1 SSHAT and CDR2 FNYEAQ (reference sequence). In nucleotides, the CDR3 is TGTGCTAGCAGCTCGCGATTGGGGCCCGCAGATACGCAGTATTTT. Its protein product is CASSSRLGPADTQYF.

The chain links TRBV7-9 to TRBJ1-2, with 9 bases lining up with TRBD1. The germline CDR1 and CDR2 sequences are SEHNR and FQNEAQ (reference sequence). The CDR3 length is 14 residues. V gave up 3 bases and J gave up 3 bases; unmatched junction bases: 2. CDR3 bases: TGTGCCAGCAGCTTGAGACAGGGGGACTATGGCTACACCTTC. Translated: CASSLRQGDYGYTF.

The chain joins TRBV7-8 to TRBJ2-7; D is perhaps TRBD1 (6 bases). V lost 0 bases and J 0 bases, leaving 15 bases between the germline ends. Germline lookup yields CDR1 SGHVS and CDR2 FQNEAQ. There are 17 residues in the CDR3. CDR3 coding DNA: TGTGCCAGCAGCTTAGCGTTACGGGACACCCGCTCCTACGAGCAGTACTTC. Translation gives CASSLALRDTRSYEQYF.

The chain joins TRBV7-8 to TRBJ2-7; 9 nucleotides match TRBD2. The CDR3 is 16 residues long. J gave up 3 bases and V 5 bases, and 11 bases lay outside the gene matches. Germline values: CDR1 SGHVS, CDR2 FQNEAQ. The DNA of the CDR3 is TGTGCCAGCAGCCCCTTGGGACTAGCCTACGTCTACGAGCAGTACTTC. Translation: CASSPLGLAYVYEQYF.

The chain has TRBV19 and TRBJ1-1; D is perhaps TRBD1 (5 bases). There are 14 residues in the CDR3. Germline-derived CDR1 and CDR2 are LNHDA and SQIVND (reference sequence). V was pared by 3 bases and J by 1 base, with 9 bases between. CDR3 DNA: TGTGCCAGTAGTATCTGGGGGGAGAACACTGAAGCTTTCTTT. Protein: CASSIWGENTEAFF.

This clone has just one count. Other DNA sequences in this sample translate to the same CDR3. The chain carries TRBV5-1 and TRBJ2-6; D possibly corresponds to TRBD1 (6 bases). The CDR3 consists of 15 residues. V was cut by 3 bases and J by 4 bases, with 11 bases left in between. Germline CDR1 reads SGHRS; CDR2 reads YFSETQ. CDR3 nucleotides: TGCGCCAGCAGCTACAGGACAGCCGGGGCCAACGTCCTGACTTTC. Its translation is CASSYRTAGANVLTF.

The chain carries TRBV6-1 and TRBJ1-5; tentative D call: TRBD1 (6 bases). The V gene lost 0 bases and the J gene lost 0 bases, with 18 bases spanning the gap. The CDR3 consists of 19 residues. The germline CDR1 and CDR2 sequences are MNHNS and SASEGT. The CDR3 bases are TGTGCCAGCAGTGAAGCGCTTCGGAGGAGGGGGGGTAGCAATCAGCCCCAGCATTTT. Its protein is CASSEALRRRGGSNQPQHF.

V and J are TRBV27 and TRBJ1-2; D is unresolved. Per the germline V gene, CDR1 is MNHEY and CDR2 is SMNVEV (reference sequence). V lost 6 bases, J lost 0 bases, and 11 bases lay in between. The CDR3 totals 14 residues. CDR3 sequence (DNA): TGTGCCAGCAGCCCCCAGAACGCTAACTATGGCTACACCTTC. Protein product: CASSPQNANYGYTF.

This clone was detected only a few times. The chain combines TRBV7-2 with TRBJ1-6; D unresolved. Germline V gene sequence: CDR1 SGHTA, CDR2 FQGNSA. Trimming took off 3 bases at V and 4 bases at J, with 7 bases between the two ends. The CDR3 length is 14 residues. The CDR3 coding sequence is TGTGCCAGCAGCTTGACAAGTTATAATTCACCCCTCCACTTT. Translation gives CASSLTSYNSPLHF.

This clone was detected once. The rearrangement joins TRBV5-8 to TRBJ1-5; 11 bases are a match to TRBD1. Trimming at V came to 5 bases and at J to 6 bases, leaving 7 bases not matched to a gene. The CDR3 totals 15 residues. CDR1 and CDR2 from the germline V gene are SGHTS and YDEGEE. CDR3 nucleotide sequence: TGTGCCAGCAGACAGGACAGGGGGCCGGGTCAGCCCCAGCATTTT. It encodes CASRQDRGPGQPQHF.

The V gene is TRBV11-3, the J gene TRBJ2-5; TRBD1 matches 8 bases. After removal of 5 bases from V and 2 bases from J, the junction contained 10 bases not matched to a gene. From germline, CDR1 is SGHNT and CDR2 YENEEA. The CDR3 length is 16 residues. The CDR3 bases are TGTGCCAGCAGCCCAGGACAGGGCCTTGGGCAAGAGACCCAGTACTTC. Translated: CASSPGQGLGQETQYF.

The CDR3 loop reads CASSLGGLAGYNEQFF. CDR3 bases: TGTGCCAGCAGCTTGGGTGGGCTAGCGGGCTACAATGAGCAGTTCTTC. The chain carries TRBV7-3 and TRBJ2-1; TRBD2 matches 8 bases. The V and J ends lost 3 bases and 3 bases, in that order; junction bases with no gene match: 7. The germline CDR1 and CDR2 sequences are SGHTA and FQGTGA. This CDR3 has 16 amino acids.

A few counts support this clone. An end of the junction differs from the germline gene, which may be a read error. The chain combines TRBV7-7 with TRBJ2-7; possibly TRBD2 for D (5 bases). CDR1 is SSHAT, CDR2 FNYEAQ, per germline (reference sequence). This CDR3 contains 14 residues. The CDR3 sequence: CASSRGVGGYEQYF. For the CDR3, the DNA is TGTGCTAGCAGCCGTGGGGTTGGAGGCTACGAGCAGTACTTC. The variable domain in full, with the rest retrieved from reference TRBV7-7 and TRBJ2-7, is GAGVSQSPRYKVTKRGQDVTLRCDPISSHATLYWYQQALGQGPEFLTYFNYEAQPDKSGLPSDRFSAERPEGSISTLTIQRTEQRDSAMYRCASSRGVGGYEQYFGPGTRLTVT.

V usage is TRBV9 and J usage is TRBJ2-3; weak D call: TRBD1 (6 bases). Trimming pared 4 bases from V and 8 bases from J, leaving 17 bases between. The CDR3 runs to 14 residues. Germline V lookup: CDR1 SGDLS, CDR2 YYNGEE. CDR3 sequence: CASSKEGDRSTQYF. The DNA of the CDR3 is TGTGCCAGCAGCAAAGAGGGGGATAGGAGTACGCAGTATTTT.

The chain combines TRBV5-1 with TRBJ2-3; 11 nucleotides agree with TRBD2. Germline V gene lookup returns CDR1 SGHRS and CDR2 YFSETQ. CDR3 length: 15 amino acids. Trimming removed 5 bases from V and 2 bases from J; junction bases left unmatched: 4. CDR3 nucleotide sequence: TGCGCCAGCAGTGCTAGCGGGGGGAACACAGATACGCAGTATTTT. Its protein product is CASSASGGNTDTQYF.

This sequence joins TRBV29-1 and TRBJ1-3; TRBD1 might be the D (5 bases). CDR3 length equals 14 residues. The germline gives CDR1 SQVTM, CDR2 ANQGSEA. The V end was cut by 5 bases, the J end by 0 bases, with 11 bases between. CDR3 loop: CSVRTLHSGNTIYF. CDR3 in DNA: TGCAGCGTTCGGACACTGCACTCTGGAAACACCATATATTTT.

This rearrangement joins TRBV4-2 to TRBJ2-5; 8 bases match TRBD1. The CDR3 is made up of 15 amino acids. V was pared by 3 bases and J by 4 bases, with 7 bases of the junction left unmatched. Germline CDR1 LGHNA, CDR2 YNFKEQ. CDR3 sequence: CASSQTSGGVETQYF. CDR3 nucleotide sequence: TGTGCCAGCAGCCAGACCTCAGGGGGCGTAGAGACCCAGTACTTC.

This clone was seen just once. The V and J genes are TRBV9 and TRBJ2-1; TRBD2 matches at 7 bases. The V gene's germline CDR1 is SGDLS and CDR2 YYNGEE. The J segment lost 8 bases and the V segment lost 0 bases, leaving 11 bases of the junction unmatched. CDR3 size: 16 residues. CDR3 nucleotides: TGTGCCAGCAGCGTAGCGGGGGGTCCCCCCAAGGATGAGCAGTTCTTC. It is translated as CASSVAGGPPKDEQFF.

This clone was counted once. This chain links TRBV7-8 with TRBJ2-5, with 12 nucleotides matching TRBD2. This CDR3 contains 19 residues. In germline, CDR1 is SGHVS, CDR2 FQNEAQ. Germline trimming cut 2 bases from V and 1 base from J; bases unmatched to any gene: 11. CDR3 protein: CASSLSATSGGLIQETQYF. The CDR3 DNA follows: TGTGCCAGCAGCTTAAGCGCTACTAGCGGGGGGCTAATCCAAGAGACCCAGTACTTC.

The chain carries TRBV25-1 and TRBJ1-5, with a possible D match to TRBD1 (5 bases). Germline CDR1 is MGHDK and CDR2 is SYGVNS. The length of the CDR3 is 14 residues. Trimming pared 5 bases from V and 3 bases from J, leaving 11 bases between. CDR3: CASSPAGLNQPQHF. CDR3 bases: TGTGCCAGCAGTCCCGCAGGGCTCAATCAGCCCCAGCATTTT.

The rearrangement links TRBV6-6 to TRBJ2-5; tentative D call: TRBD2 (6 bases). Germline CDR1 reads MNHNY; CDR2 reads SVGAGI (reference sequence). CDR3 length: 16 amino acids. V was clipped by 2 bases and J by 3 bases, with 16 bases between them. The CDR3: CASSYDLASPKETQYF. The DNA of the CDR3 is TGTGCCAGCAGTTACGATCTAGCGAGTCCTAAAGAGACCCAGTACTTC.

This chain connects TRBV7-9 to TRBJ2-1, with D unresolved. CDR1 SEHNR and CDR2 FQNEAQ come from the germline V gene (reference sequence). This CDR3 is built from 13 residues. The V end lost 1 base, the J end lost 8 bases, and 9 bases lay between the germline ends. CDR3 sequence: CASSLGRLHEQFF. The DNA for the CDR3 is TGTGCCAGCAGCTTAGGCAGGCTCCATGAGCAGTTCTTC. Combining the CDR3 with reference TRBV7-9 and TRBJ2-1 gives the whole variable domain DTGVSQNPRHKITKRGQNVTFRCDPISEHNRLYWYRQTLGQGPEFLTYFQNEAQLEKSRLLSDRFSAERPKGSFSTLEIQRTEQGDSAMYLCASSLGRLHEQFFGPGTRLTVL.